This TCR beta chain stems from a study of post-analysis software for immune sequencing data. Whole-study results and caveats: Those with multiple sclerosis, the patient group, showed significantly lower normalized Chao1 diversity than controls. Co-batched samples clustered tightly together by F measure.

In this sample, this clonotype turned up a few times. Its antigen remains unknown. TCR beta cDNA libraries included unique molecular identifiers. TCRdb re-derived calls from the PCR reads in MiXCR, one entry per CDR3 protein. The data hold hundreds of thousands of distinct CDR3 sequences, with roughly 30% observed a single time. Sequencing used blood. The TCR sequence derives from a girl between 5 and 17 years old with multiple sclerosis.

CDR3 region: CASSPGGADSYNEQFF. The CDR3 DNA is TGCGCCAGCAGCCCGGGGGGGGCGGACTCCTACAATGAGCAGTTCTTC. The chain combines TRBV5-1 with TRBJ2-1; 8 positions agree with TRBD2. V lost 4 bases and J lost 0; bases outside the gene matches: 6. There are 16 residues in the CDR3. The germline V gene encodes CDR1 SGHRS and CDR2 YFSETQ.